This TCR beta chain was identified during a study of molecular identifiers for immune sequencing clone quantification. The CDR3 has 13 amino acids. Looked up from germline, CDR1 is SEHNR and CDR2 is FQNEAQ (reference sequence). TCRdb reprocessed the PCR reads with MiXCR, giving one entry per CDR3 protein. The sample lists hundreds of thousands of distinct CDR3 sequences, over 20% occurring once. As to this clonotype: A much larger clone sits a single nucleotide away, making a read error possible.

Sequencing was done on a sample of naive CD8+ T cells from blood, with Jurkat cell RNA spiked in. The subset: FACS-sorted CD8+CD4-CCR7+CD45RA+ naive T cells. The chain employs TRBV7-9 and TRBJ2-3; D remains unclear. The TCR sequence derives from a human donor in good health. Some libraries in this study had Jurkat cell RNA spiked in. CDR3 amino acids: CAGSLIDTDTQYF. The DNA for the CDR3 is TGTGCCGGCAGCTTAATTGACACAGATACGCAGTATTTT.